This paragraph reports one T cell receptor (beta chain). This clone was counted once. Its antigen remains undetermined. There are no base qualities to consult, and no much larger clone falls within one base. The sample comes from a study of T cell responses to AZD1222 COVID-19 vaccine (dated by TCRdb to the early 2020s). As for the study more broadly: AZD1222 recipients whose second dose came at about 4 weeks and those whose second dose came at about 12 weeks were combined into one group, since spike-specific TCR depth and breadth did not differ between the two schedules. Trial participants were enrolled by age into 18-55, 56-69 and 70-plus year subgroups, with around 150, 28 and 57 TCR-sequenced participants respectively. A total of just over 230 trial participants underwent TCR sequencing, of whom some 210 received two doses of AZD1222 and about 26 received two doses of the MenACWY control vaccine. What the authors observed across the whole study: Because no day 14 peak-response samples were available, the repertoires could be characterized only after the peak T cell response. Conclusions about previously exposed vaccinees are limited, since just five or six AZD1222 recipients were seropositive for SARS-CoV-2 at baseline. In the small 56-69-year group, the increase in depth fell short of significance, most likely because of low power. Reportedly, close to half of the unique spike-specific TCRs recognized epitopes lying outside the regions that are mutated in the B.1.351 and B.1.1.7 variants. Participants were mostly white British, with more females than males. The authors suggested clonal diversity may have been underestimated. After two AZD1222 doses, both the breadth and the depth of spike-specific TCRs were significantly higher than at day 0 and than in MenACWY recipients. CD4 TCRs associated with the vaccine covered the entire spike protein, and the dominant responses were in regions 160-218 and 743-854.

The CDR3 regions of human TCRbeta chains were analyzed by immunosequencing. From the authors' description of their analysis: TCRs in the repertoires were compared against a reference library of SARS-CoV-2-specific TCRs that had been generated with the MIRA antigen-specificity platform. Breadth was defined as the fraction of unique TCRs that were SARS-CoV-2-associated. Depth was defined as the fraction of total T cells that were SARS-CoV-2-associated. Using the MIRA data, every spike-specific TCR was mapped to the spike region that the TCR reacted to and assigned to either a CD4 or a CD8 class. Log10-transformed breadth and depth values were compared by one-way ANOVA with Sidak's multiple comparisons tests. Not all clones reach the TCRdb copy of this immuneACCESS table, which keeps in-frame sequences only. Checked studies attribute under half of the gap to unresolved V genes and leave the rest unexplained. V and J calls and clone size come straight from that table; D and trimming were deduced from the DNA. Recorded for this sample are roughly 150,000 clones; 90% to 95% of them occurred a single time. The ten largest clones add up to about 2.5% of the sample.

Reading the germline V gene gives CDR1 SGHDT and CDR2 YYEEEE. Ends trimmed: V by 0 bases, J by 0 bases; bases unmatched to a gene: 7. The CDR3, from cysteine to phenylalanine, totals 17 residues. The DNA shown is the 51-base CDR3, in frame from base 1. The time point label on this specimen signifies: baseline before first vaccination. Vaccinee samples were obtained from the UK trials COV001 and COV002, which included a single-blind randomized controlled phase 2/3 trial of AZD1222 (ChAdOx1 nCoV-19) in healthy adults. Trial participant PBMC samples were collected at day 0 and day 28 after the second dose for TCRbeta chain sequencing.

The chain is made from TRBV5-6 and TRBJ2-3, and 7 bases in between align with TRBD2. This clonotype was obtained from an adult in good health. Sequencing was performed on peripheral blood, taken on day 0 of AZD1222 vaccination. The DNA is TGTGCCAGCAGCTTGGAATTAGCGGGTCCTAGCACAGATACGCAGTATTTT. Its translation is CASSLELAGPSTDTQYF. The variable domain in full, with residues beyond the CDR3 obtained from the reference TRBV5-6 and TRBJ2-3 genes, is DAGVTQSPTHLIKTRGQQVTLRCSPKSGHDTVSWYQQALGQGPQFIFQYYEEEERQRGNFPDRFSGHQFPNYSSELNVNALLLGDSALYLCASSLELAGPSTDTQYFGPGTRLTVL.